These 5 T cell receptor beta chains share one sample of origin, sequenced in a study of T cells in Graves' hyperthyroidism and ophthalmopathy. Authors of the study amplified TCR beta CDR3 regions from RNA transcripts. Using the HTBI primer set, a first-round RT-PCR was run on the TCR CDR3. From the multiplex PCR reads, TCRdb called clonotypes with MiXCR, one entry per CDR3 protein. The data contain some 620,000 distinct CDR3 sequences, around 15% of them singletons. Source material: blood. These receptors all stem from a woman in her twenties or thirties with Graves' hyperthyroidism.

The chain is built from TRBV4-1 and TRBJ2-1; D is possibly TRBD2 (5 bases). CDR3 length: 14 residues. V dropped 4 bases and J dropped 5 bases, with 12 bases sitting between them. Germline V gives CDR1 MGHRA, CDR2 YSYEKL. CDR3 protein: CASSPGLANNEQFF. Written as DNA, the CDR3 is TGCGCCAGCAGCCCAGGACTGGCAAACAATGAGCAGTTCTTC.

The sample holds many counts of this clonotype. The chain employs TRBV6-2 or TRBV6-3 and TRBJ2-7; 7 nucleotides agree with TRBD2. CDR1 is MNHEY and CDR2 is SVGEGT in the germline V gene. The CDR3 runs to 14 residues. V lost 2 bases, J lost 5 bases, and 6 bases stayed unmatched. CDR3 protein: CASSYAGAQDEQYF. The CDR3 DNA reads TGTGCCAGCAGTTACGCGGGAGCACAGGACGAGCAGTACTTC.

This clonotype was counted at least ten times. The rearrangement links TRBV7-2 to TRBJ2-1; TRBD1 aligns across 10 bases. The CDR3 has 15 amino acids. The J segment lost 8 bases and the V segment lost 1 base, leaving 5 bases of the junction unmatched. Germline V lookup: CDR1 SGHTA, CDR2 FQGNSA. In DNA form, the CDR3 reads TGTGCCAGCAGCTTAGTAGGGACAGGGGTATATGAGCAGTTCTTC. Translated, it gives CASSLVGTGVYEQFF.

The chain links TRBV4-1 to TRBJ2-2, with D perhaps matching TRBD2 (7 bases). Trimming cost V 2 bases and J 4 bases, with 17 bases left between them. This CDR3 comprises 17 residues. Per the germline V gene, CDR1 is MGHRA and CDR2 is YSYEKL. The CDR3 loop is CASSQPTSGGRTGELFF. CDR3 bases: TGCGCCAGCAGCCAACCAACGTCCGGGGGGCGCACCGGGGAGCTGTTTTTT.

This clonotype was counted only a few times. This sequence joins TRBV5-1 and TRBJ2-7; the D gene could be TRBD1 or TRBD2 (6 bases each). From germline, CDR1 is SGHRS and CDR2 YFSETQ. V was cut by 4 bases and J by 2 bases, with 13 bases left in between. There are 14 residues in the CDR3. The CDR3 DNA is TGCGCCAGCAGCCCGGGGGACAATCCCTACGAGCAGTACTTC. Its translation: CASSPGDNPYEQYF.